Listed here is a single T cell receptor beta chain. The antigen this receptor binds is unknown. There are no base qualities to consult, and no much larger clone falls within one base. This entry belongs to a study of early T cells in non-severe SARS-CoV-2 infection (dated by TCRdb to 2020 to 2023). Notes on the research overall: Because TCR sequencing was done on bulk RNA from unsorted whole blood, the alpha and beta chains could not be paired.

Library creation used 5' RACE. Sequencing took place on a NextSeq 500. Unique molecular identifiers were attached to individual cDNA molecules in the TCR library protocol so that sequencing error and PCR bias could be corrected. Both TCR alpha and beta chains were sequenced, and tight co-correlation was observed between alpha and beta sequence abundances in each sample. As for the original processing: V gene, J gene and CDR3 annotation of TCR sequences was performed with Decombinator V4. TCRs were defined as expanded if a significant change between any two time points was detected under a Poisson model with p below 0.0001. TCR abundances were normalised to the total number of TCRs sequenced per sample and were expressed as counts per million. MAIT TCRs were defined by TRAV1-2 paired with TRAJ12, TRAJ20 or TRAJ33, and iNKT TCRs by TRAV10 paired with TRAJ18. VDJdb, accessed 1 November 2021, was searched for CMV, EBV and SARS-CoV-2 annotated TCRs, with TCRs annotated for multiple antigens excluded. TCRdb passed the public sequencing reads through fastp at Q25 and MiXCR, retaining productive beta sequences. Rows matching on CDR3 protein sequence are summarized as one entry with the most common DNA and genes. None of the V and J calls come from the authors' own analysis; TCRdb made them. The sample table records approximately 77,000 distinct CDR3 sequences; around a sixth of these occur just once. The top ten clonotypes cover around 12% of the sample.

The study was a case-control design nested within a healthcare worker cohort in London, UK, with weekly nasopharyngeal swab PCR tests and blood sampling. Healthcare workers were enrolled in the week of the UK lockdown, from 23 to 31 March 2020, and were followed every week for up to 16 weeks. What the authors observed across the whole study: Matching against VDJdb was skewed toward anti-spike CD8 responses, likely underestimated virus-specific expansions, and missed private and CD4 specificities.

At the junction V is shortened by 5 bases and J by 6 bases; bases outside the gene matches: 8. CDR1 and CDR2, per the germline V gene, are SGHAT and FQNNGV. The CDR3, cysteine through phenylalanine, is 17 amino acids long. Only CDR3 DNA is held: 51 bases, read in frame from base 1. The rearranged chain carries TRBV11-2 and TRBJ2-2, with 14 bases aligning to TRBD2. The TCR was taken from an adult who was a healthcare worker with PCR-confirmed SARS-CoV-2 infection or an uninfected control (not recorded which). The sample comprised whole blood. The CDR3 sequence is CASSTGLAGGSAGELFF. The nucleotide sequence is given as TGTGCCAGCAGCACAGGACTAGCGGGGGGTTCGGCCGGGGAGCTGTTTTTT.